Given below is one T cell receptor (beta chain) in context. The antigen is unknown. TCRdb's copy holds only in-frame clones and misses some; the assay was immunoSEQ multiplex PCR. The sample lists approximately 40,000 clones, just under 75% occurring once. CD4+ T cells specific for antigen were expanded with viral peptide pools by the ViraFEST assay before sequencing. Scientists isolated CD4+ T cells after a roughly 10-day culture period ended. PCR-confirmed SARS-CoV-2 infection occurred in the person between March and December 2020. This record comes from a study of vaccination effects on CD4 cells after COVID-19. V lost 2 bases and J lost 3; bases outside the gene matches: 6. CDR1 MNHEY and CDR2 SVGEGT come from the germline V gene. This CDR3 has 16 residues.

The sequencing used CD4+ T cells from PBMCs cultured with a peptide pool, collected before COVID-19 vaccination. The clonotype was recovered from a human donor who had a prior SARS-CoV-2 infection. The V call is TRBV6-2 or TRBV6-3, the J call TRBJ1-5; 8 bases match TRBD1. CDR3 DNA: TGTGCCAGCAGTTACAGGCAGGGGGCTATCAATCAGCCCCAGCATTTT. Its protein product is CASSYRQGAINQPQHF.